This TCR beta chain was sequenced in a study of blood T cell repertoires in COVID-19. Points on this clone: This sample includes further DNA sequences coding for the same CDR3.

V dropped 1 base and J dropped 0 bases, with 10 bases sitting between them. Germline CDR1 reads KGHSH; CDR2 reads LQKENI. This CDR3 spans 16 amino acids. Authors' methods: It was from reference gene primer amplification that nucleated cell counts were estimated. Here immunoSEQ multiplex PCR was the method, and the copy in TCRdb shows in-frame clones only, minus some. V and J calls and clone size follow that table, whereas D and trimming were derived from the DNA. The sample consists of nearly 250,000 clones, more than 75% of them appearing once. Source material: peripheral blood. The gene calls are TRBV18 and TRBJ1-3; D not certain. The TCR originated in a woman older than 75 with COVID-19, enrolled during active disease. In nucleotides, the CDR3 is TGTGCCAGCTCACCACTAGACTCCTCCTCTGGAAACACCATATATTTT. Its protein product is CASSPLDSSSGNTIYF.